This TCR beta chain is from a study of blood T cell repertoires in COVID-19. Study overall: Italy, Spain and the United States were the sources of the convalescent and acute COVID-19 samples. In each case, the material was cDNA or gDNA derived from T cells, B-cell-depleted T cells, or PBMCs.

TCRdb's table, derived via immunoSEQ multiplex PCR, lists solely in-frame clones and lacks some. The sample includes under 120,000 clones, more than 75% of them seen just once. Trimming left V 1 base short and J 4 bases short, with 26 bases between. Germline values: CDR1 LGHDT, CDR2 YNNKEL (reference sequence). This CDR3 is built from 21 residues. The sequencing input was peripheral blood. The receptor comes from a human donor in a cohort sampled during active COVID-19. The V and J genes are TRBV3-1 (or the pseudogene TRBV3-2) and TRBJ2-6; a weak D match, TRBD2 (6 bases). CDR3 sequence reads: CASSQGGWRGAFLPGANVLTF. The DNA of the CDR3 is TGTGCCAGCAGCCAAGGAGGGTGGAGGGGAGCTTTTCTACCCGGGGCCAACGTCCTGACTTTC.